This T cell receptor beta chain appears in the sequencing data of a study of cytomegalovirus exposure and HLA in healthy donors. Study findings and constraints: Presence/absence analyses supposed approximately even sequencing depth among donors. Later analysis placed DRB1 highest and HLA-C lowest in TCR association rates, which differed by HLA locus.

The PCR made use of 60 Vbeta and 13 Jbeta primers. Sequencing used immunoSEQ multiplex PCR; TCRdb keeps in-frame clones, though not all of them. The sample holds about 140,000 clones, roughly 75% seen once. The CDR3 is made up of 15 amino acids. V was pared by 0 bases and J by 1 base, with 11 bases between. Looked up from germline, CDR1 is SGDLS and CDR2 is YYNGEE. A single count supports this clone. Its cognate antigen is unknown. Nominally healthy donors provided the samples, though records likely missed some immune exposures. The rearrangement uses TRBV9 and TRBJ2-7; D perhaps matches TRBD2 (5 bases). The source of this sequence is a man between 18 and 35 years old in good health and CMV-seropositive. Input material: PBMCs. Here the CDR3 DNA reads TGTGCCAGCAGCGTAGACGCGGGCAGGTCCTACGAGCAGTACTTC. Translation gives CASSVDAGRSYEQYF.